The 3 T cell receptor beta chains reported below all come from one sample, sequenced in a study of coeliac disease. TCRdb's table, derived via immunoSEQ multiplex PCR, lists solely in-frame clones and lacks some. This table has about 5,000 clones, approximately 70% appearing once. Sequencing used lymphocytes from the gut lamina propria. These TCRs come from a man aged 18 to 29 with celiac disease on a gluten-free diet.

This chain joins TRBV7-9 and TRBJ1-3; D unclear. The germline V and J ends were trimmed by 6 bases and 1 base, with 10 bases remaining between them. CDR1 and CDR2 from the germline V gene are SEHNR and FQNEAQ (reference sequence). This CDR3 region has 14 residues. The CDR3 nucleotides are TGTGCCAGCAGTATAGCAGAATCTGGAAACACCATATATTTT. This sequence encodes CASSIAESGNTIYF.

This clone has a single count. This rearrangement joins TRBV5-6 to TRBJ2-2, with TRBD1 matching over 9 bases. Trimming at V came to 3 bases and at J to 9 bases, leaving 9 bases not matched to a gene. The V gene's germline CDR1 is SGHDT and CDR2 YYEEEE. CDR3 length equals 15 residues. The CDR3 nucleotides read TGTGCCAGCAGCTCTACGGGACAGGGTGTTAGGGAGCTGTTTTTT. Its translation is CASSSTGQGVRELFF.

In the case of this clone: The junction differs from germline at one of its ends, possibly a read error. This rearrangement joins TRBV6-6 to TRBJ1-4; D is undetermined. The CDR3 runs 14 residues. Germline CDR1 MNHNY, CDR2 SVGAGI (reference sequence). CDR3 nucleotides: TGTGCCAGCAGGGAAACGTGGACTATTGAAAAACTGTTTTTT. Protein product: CASRETWTIEKLFF.